Below, 30 T cell receptor beta chains from the same sample are listed, as sequenced in a study of shared clonotypes between healthy human individuals. CD8 cells regarded as naive lacked CD45RO, were positively chosen for CCR7, and omitted terminally differentiated effector memory CD45RA+ cells. Only in-frame clones appear in the TCRdb table, and some are missing; sequencing was by immunoSEQ multiplex PCR. Counted here are about 820,000 clones, about 91% occurring once; the ten biggest clones make up 24%. The material sequenced was naive CD8+ T cells sorted from blood. These receptors were obtained from a man younger than 45 in good health.

The chain combines TRBV4-2 with TRBJ1-4; D unclear. The CDR3 is 15 amino acids. Germline CDR1 reads LGHNA; CDR2 reads YNFKEQ. The ends were cut back, 0 bases at V and 0 bases at J, with 5 bases in the middle. The CDR3 is CASSQDWPTNEKLFF. CDR3 sequence (DNA): TGTGCCAGCAGCCAAGATTGGCCAACTAATGAAAAACTGTTTTTT.

The chain has TRBV6-5 and TRBJ2-1; D gene uncertain. Trimming removed 6 bases at V and 5 bases at J, with 11 bases between. The CDR3 spans 13 residues. Per germline, CDR1 MNHEY and CDR2 SVGAGI. The CDR3 coding sequence is TGTGCCAGCAGCCCGACATTAAACAATGAGCAGTTCTTC. Translated: CASSPTLNNEQFF.

The genes are TRBV7-9 and TRBJ2-7, with D perhaps matching TRBD1 (6 bases). CDR1 SEHNR and CDR2 FQNEAQ come from the germline V gene (reference sequence). The CDR3 sequence is 13 residues long. Trimming left V 5 bases short and J 2 bases short, with 10 bases between. The CDR3 DNA follows: TGTGCCAGCAGCCCAGGGGAAACCTACGAGCAGTACTTC. Residues: CASSPGETYEQYF.

The rearrangement joins TRBV13 to TRBJ2-7, with 10 positions matching TRBD2. The CDR3 covers 14 residues. V was pared by 7 bases and J by 0 bases, with 3 bases of the junction left unmatched. Germline-derived CDR1 and CDR2 are PRHDT and FYEKMQ (reference sequence). CDR3 bases: TGTGCCAGCAACCCTAGCGGGAGCTCCTACGAGCAGTACTTC. This sequence encodes CASNPSGSSYEQYF.

The chain carries TRBV5-6 and TRBJ2-3; D possibly corresponds to TRBD1 (5 bases). The V gene's germline CDR1 is SGHDT and CDR2 YYEEEE. Deletions cut 0 bases from V and 2 bases from J, with 13 bases between. The CDR3 loop spans 16 amino acids. Here the CDR3 DNA reads TGTGCCAGCAGCTTGGCGGGTCAGGGTCTCACAGATACGCAGTATTTT. Translated, it gives CASSLAGQGLTDTQYF.

The chain combines TRBV7-9 with TRBJ2-4; 7 bases are shared with TRBD1. V dropped 0 bases and J dropped 9; count of bases not matched to a gene: 8. CDR3 length: 15 residues. CDR1 and CDR2 from the germline V gene are SEHNR and FQNEAQ (reference sequence). DNA of the CDR3: TGTGCCAGCAGCTTAGCCCGACAGGGAATGGGCATTCAGTACTTC. Translation gives CASSLARQGMGIQYF.

CDR3 loop: CASRDPGWGNTIYF. CDR3 coding DNA: TGTGCCAGCAGGGACCCAGGTTGGGGGAACACCATATATTTT. The chain recombines TRBV6-1 with TRBJ1-3, with D maybe TRBD1 (5 bases). Trimming took 6 bases from V and 7 from J, leaving 16 bases between them. Per the germline V gene, CDR1 is MNHNS and CDR2 is SASEGT. This CDR3 region has 14 residues.

The chain joins TRBV5-8 to TRBJ2-5; 11 nucleotides match TRBD2. The V gene end was trimmed by 4 bases and the J gene end by 6 bases; junction bases not matched to a gene: 11. The germline gives CDR1 SGHTS, CDR2 YDEGEE. There are 16 residues in the CDR3. CDR3 loop: CASSPLAGGPAKTQYF. Here the CDR3 DNA reads TGTGCCAGCAGCCCCTTAGCGGGAGGGCCGGCGAAGACCCAGTACTTC.

The chain employs TRBV29-1 and TRBJ2-5; 10 nucleotides align to TRBD1. The CDR3 is 16 residues long. Germline CDR1 is SQVTM and CDR2 is ANQGSEA. Losses at the gene ends were 0 bases for V and 3 bases for J; bases not matched to a gene: 7. This chain's CDR3 is CSVEDPRTGGEETQYF. The CDR3 DNA is TGCAGCGTTGAAGACCCTCGGACAGGGGGAGAAGAGACCCAGTACTTC.

Of note for this clone: The sample holds other DNA sequences that translate to the same CDR3. The chain is built from TRBV28 and TRBJ1-5; 7 nucleotides match TRBD1. Germline lookup yields CDR1 MDHEN and CDR2 SYDVKM. The CDR3 is 15 residues long. The trim removed 2 bases at V and 2 bases at J, leaving 3 bases unmatched. The CDR3 here is CASSLRGRGNQPQHF. The CDR3 DNA is TGTGCCAGCAGTTTAAGGGGGCGAGGCAATCAGCCCCAGCATTTT. Filled out from reference TRBV28 and TRBJ1-5, the complete variable domain reads DVKVTQSSRYLVKRTGEKVFLECVQDMDHENMFWYRQDPGLGLRLIYFSYDVKMKEKGDIPEGYSVSREKKERFSLILESASTNQTSMYLCASSLRGRGNQPQHFGDGTRLSIL.

The chain employs TRBV5-8 and TRBJ1-4, with D unresolved. V was clipped by 0 bases and J by 3 bases, with 9 bases between them. Germline CDR1 is SGHTS and CDR2 is YDEGEE. The CDR3 spans 15 residues. CDR3 loop: CASSLDSQANEKLFF. As DNA, the CDR3 is TGTGCCAGCAGCTTGGATAGTCAGGCTAATGAAAAACTGTTTTTT.

The chain combines TRBV21-1 with TRBJ2-1; the table gives TRBD1 as D, unverified against the DNA. TRBV21-1 is classified as a pseudogene. There are 18 residues in the CDR3. CDR3 in amino acids: CASSKLCLLGGSYNEQFF. Written as DNA, the CDR3 is TGTGCCAGCAGCAAATTGTGCCTTCTAGGGGGAAGCTACAATGAGCAGTTCTTC.

V and J are TRBV13 and TRBJ2-1; 7 bases align to TRBD2. The CDR3 consists of 15 residues. Germline trimming cut 3 bases from V and 1 base from J; bases unmatched to any gene: 3. CDR1 and CDR2 from the germline V gene are PRHDT and FYEKMQ (reference sequence). CDR3 loop: CASSLQRESYNEQFF. DNA for the CDR3: TGTGCCAGCAGCTTGCAGCGGGAATCCTACAATGAGCAGTTCTTC.

The chain combines TRBV28 with TRBJ2-7; 10 bases agree with TRBD2. V trimming: 3 bases; J trimming: 4 bases; junction bases outside the gene matches: 6. The CDR3 spans 15 residues. In germline, CDR1 is MDHEN, CDR2 SYDVKM. Here the CDR3 DNA reads TGTGCCAGCAGTTTGGTACTAGCGGGACTATACGAGCAGTACTTC. Protein product: CASSLVLAGLYEQYF.

As DNA, the CDR3 is TGTGCCAGCAGGGGACTGCAAACCTGGAATGAGCAGTTCTTC. Translated: CASRGLQTWNEQFF. The J gene is TRBJ2-1, the V gene TRBV7-8, with D maybe TRBD2 (6 bases). V lost 6 bases, J lost 7 bases, and 16 bases lay in between. Per germline, CDR1 SGHVS and CDR2 FQNEAQ. The CDR3 spans 14 residues.

CDR3 coding DNA: TGTGCCAGCAGCCCACGAGGGCCCTTTTACGAGCAGTACTTC. Amino acids: CASSPRGPFYEQYF. The chain carries TRBV6-6 and TRBJ2-7; D may be TRBD2 (5 bases). Trimming removed 6 bases at V and 4 bases at J, with 16 bases between. Germline V gene data show CDR1 as MNHNY and CDR2 as SVGAGI (reference sequence). The CDR3 is made up of 14 amino acids.

J is TRBJ2-5 and V is TRBV7-9, with D hard to call. Trimming took 1 base from V and 10 from J, leaving 7 bases between them. This CDR3 is 11 amino acids long. CDR1 and CDR2 (germline): SEHNR, FQNEAQ (reference sequence). For the CDR3, the DNA is TGTGCCAGCAGCTTAGGCGGCGACCAGTACTTC. Protein product: CASSLGGDQYF. The whole variable domain, remainder taken from reference TRBV7-9 and TRBJ2-5, is DTGVSQNPRHKITKRGQNVTFRCDPISEHNRLYWYRQTLGQGPEFLTYFQNEAQLEKSRLLSDRFSAERPKGSFSTLEIQRTEQGDSAMYLCASSLGGDQYFGPGTRLLVL.

The gene calls are TRBV30 and TRBJ2-2; no definite D call. Trimming removed 0 bases at V and 11 bases at J, with 7 bases between. CDR3 length: 11 residues. Germline V CDR1 and CDR2: GTSNPN, SVGIG (reference sequence). This chain's CDR3 is CAWSVVGELFF. In nucleotides, the CDR3 is TGTGCCTGGAGTGTGGTGGGAGAGCTGTTTTTT.

The chain employs TRBV27 and TRBJ2-1, with 7 bases fitting TRBD2. After removal of 6 bases from V and 2 bases from J, the junction contained 4 bases not matched to a gene. The length of the CDR3 is 14 residues. Germline values: CDR1 MNHEY, CDR2 SMNVEV (reference sequence). The CDR3 loop is CASSKRGTYNEQFF. The CDR3 region has the DNA TGTGCCAGCAGCAAGCGGGGAACCTACAATGAGCAGTTCTTC.

The rearrangement links TRBV19 to TRBJ2-1; D is ambiguous. The CDR3 runs to 16 residues. Between the trimmed V and J ends, which lost 8 bases and 4 bases, there was a span of 21 bases. From germline, CDR1 is LNHDA and CDR2 SQIVND (reference sequence). CDR3 nucleotide sequence: TGTGCCAGTCGTAACGCGCCAGGCCCTAATTACAATGAGCAGTTCTTC. This codes for CASRNAPGPNYNEQFF.

The rearrangement links TRBV7-9 to TRBJ1-1; a weak D match, TRBD1 (5 bases). V was trimmed by 5 bases and J by 10 bases, leaving 14 bases between them. Germline V gene data show CDR1 as SEHNR and CDR2 as FQNEAQ (reference sequence). There are 12 residues in the CDR3. The CDR3 loop is CASSGGLLVAFF. The CDR3, as DNA: TGTGCCAGCAGCGGGGGACTCTTGGTAGCTTTCTTT.

The chain is built from TRBV6-5 and TRBJ2-4; 9 bases map to TRBD1. Unmatched junction bases numbered 5, after V lost 6 bases and J lost 5 bases. This CDR3 spans 14 amino acids. The germline V gene has CDR1 MNHEY and CDR2 SVGAGI. CDR3 coding DNA: TGTGCCAGCAGCTACAGGGGGCAACAAAACATTCAGTACTTC. Protein sequence: CASSYRGQQNIQYF.

This chain uses TRBV7-3 with TRBJ1-1; D might be TRBD1 (6 bases). The V and J ends lost 0 bases and 3 bases respectively, with 14 bases between them. The CDR3 contains 16 residues. Germline V gives CDR1 SGHTA, CDR2 FQGTGA. The CDR3 sequence is CASSLTHGGRDTEAFF. For the CDR3, the DNA is TGTGCCAGCAGCTTAACCCACGGGGGCCGGGACACTGAAGCTTTCTTT.

The gene calls are TRBV10-3 and TRBJ2-7; TRBD1 is a possible D gene (6 bases). Germline V gives CDR1 ENHRY, CDR2 SYGVKD. The CDR3 loop spans 13 amino acids. Between the trimmed V and J ends, which lost 5 bases and 0 bases, there was a span of 8 bases. CDR3 in DNA: TGTGCCATCAGTACAGGGATCTCCTACGAGCAGTACTTC. Amino acid sequence: CAISTGISYEQYF.

This chain connects TRBV28 to TRBJ1-5, with 10 bases lining up with TRBD1. The CDR3 totals 15 residues. V lost 5 bases and J lost 6; bases outside the gene matches: 7. Germline CDR1 MDHEN, CDR2 SYDVKM. The DNA for the CDR3 is TGTGCCAGCAGTCCCGGACAGGGGGTAAGTCAGCCCCAGCATTTT. It encodes CASSPGQGVSQPQHF.

Note on this clone: The same CDR3 also results from other DNA sequences found in this sample. The chain is built from TRBV27 and TRBJ1-2, with D tentatively TRBD1 (5 bases). CDR1 and CDR2 from the germline V gene are MNHEY and SMNVEV (reference sequence). Trimming pared 2 bases from V and 4 bases from J, leaving 11 bases between. The CDR3 has 14 amino acids. The CDR3 reads CASSLSSTGYGYTF. Written as DNA, the CDR3 is TGTGCCAGCAGTTTAAGTAGTACAGGCTATGGCTACACCTTC.

The chain joins TRBV7-8 to TRBJ1-2; tentatively, D is TRBD1 (6 bases). In germline, CDR1 is SGHVS, CDR2 FQNEAQ. The CDR3 is 18 amino acids. V was trimmed by 1 base and J by 4 bases, leaving 22 bases between them. The CDR3 nucleotides read TGTGCCAGCAGCTTAGAGCACAGGGCAGGATCCCATCTCTATGGCTACACCTTC. Translating gives CASSLEHRAGSHLYGYTF.

The chain carries TRBV19 and TRBJ2-1; D is ambiguous. This CDR3 spans 17 amino acids. Germline-derived CDR1 and CDR2 are LNHDA and SQIVND (reference sequence). V was clipped by 5 bases and J by 2 bases, with 19 bases between them. The CDR3 loop reads CASSPRPVELTYNEQFF. The CDR3 DNA reads TGTGCCAGTAGTCCCCGCCCGGTAGAGCTAACCTACAATGAGCAGTTCTTC. Looking up the rest from reference TRBV19 and TRBJ2-1 gives the full variable domain: DGGITQSPKYLFRKEGQNVTLSCEQNLNHDAMYWYRQDPGQGLRLIYYSQIVNDFQKGDIAEGYSVSREKKESFPLTVTSAQKNPTAFYLCASSPRPVELTYNEQFFGPGTRLTVL.

To note about this clone: A much larger clone lies one base from this, so it may be a read error. The chain employs TRBV6-1 and TRBJ2-6; D not resolved. Germline CDR1 is MNHNS and CDR2 is SASEGT. This CDR3 spans 15 amino acids. The CDR3 loop is CASSEDSSGVNVLTF. The CDR3 DNA reads as TGTGCCAGCAGTGAAGACAGCTCTGGGGTCAACGTCCTGACTTTC.

This sequence joins TRBV7-8 and TRBJ2-5; D gene uncertain. The CDR3 is 14 amino acids. Germline V gene sequence: CDR1 SGHVS, CDR2 FQNEAQ. Trimming took 5 bases from V and 0 from J, leaving 10 bases between them. This CDR3 reads CASSPPSDQETQYF. In DNA, the CDR3 is TGTGCCAGCAGCCCCCCCTCTGACCAAGAGACCCAGTACTTC.